This T cell receptor beta chain was found in a study of CD4 T cells in relation to SARS-CoV-2 and coronaviruses (dated by TCRdb to about 2021). Concerning the study at large: In the ViraFEST assay, PBMCs were cultured with antigen for under 13 days, after which TCR beta CDR3s were sequenced to identify antigen-specific clonal expansions. Patient-derived lymphoblastoid cell lines were used to map the HLA restriction of shared crossreactive spike epitopes. The Adaptive Biotechnologies TCR-sequencing kit was used to sequence samples from a few pre-COVID donors and the naive versus memory experiments, whereas other data were Illumina-based. The study assessed, at the TCR clonotype level, memory CD4+ T cell crossreactivity between SARS-CoV-2 and common cold coronavirus spike proteins. An HIV-1 Nef peptide pool or a no-peptide culture served as the negative reference condition. A different TCR-beta assay, based on Illumina, was used to sequence expansion assays from other donors in the study. Results and caveats for the whole study, not just this receptor: Because the crossreactivity analysis focused on spike protein, crossreactivity against other viral proteins was not assessed. No donor contributed both pre-pandemic and post-infection samples, which limited tracing the source of pre-existing responses. Significantly weaker SARS-CoV-2-driven expansion was shown by crossreactive clones than by monoreactive clones, consistent with antigenic imprinting. Small numbers of patients and of tested TCRs were a limitation of the study. Memory CD4+ clonotypes crossrecognizing SARS-CoV-2 and at least one common cold coronavirus spike were found in around three fifths of donors.

Worth noting for this clone: The specificity of this receptor is unknown. Per-base quality was not reported, and no clone a single base away is much larger than it.

V sheds 2 bases and J sheds 6 bases, leaving 9 bases between their ends. According to the germline V gene, CDR1 reads SGHTA and CDR2 reads FQGNSA. The CDR3 covers 13 residues, taking in both the cysteine and the phenylalanine. Only CDR3 DNA is held: 39 bases, read in frame from base 1. Libraries were constructed by the immunoSEQ multiplex PCR assay. In the source study's methods: Preprocessing removed nonproductive sequences and CDR3s not starting with C, not ending with F or W, or shorter than 7 amino acids. The MANAFEST web app was used to call antigen-specific clonotypes on the basis of expansion compared with the reference and with other culture wells. A clone was considered positive if the clone showed significant expansion compared with the reference culture in 2 of 3 replicate wells at an FDR below 0.05. A further requirement for positive clones was significant expansion compared with all other tandem wells, along with an odds ratio above 5. After three terminal residues were trimmed from each end, CDR3 homology was quantified as pairwise Levenshtein distance using the stringdist R package. The source is immuneACCESS, and TCRdb retained only in-frame sequences with V and J called. Part of the clones is not carried over; for the studies checked, unresolved V genes explain less than half of this, and the remainder is unexplained. The V and J calls and the clone size are those of that table, but D and trimming were determined from the DNA. A total of under 25,000 clones appear in this sample, approximately 80% of them only once. In total, the top ten clones hold around a sixth of the sample.

CD4+ T cells from unexposed donors were collected before the COVID-19 pandemic (2011-2018). The EasySep CD4+ T cell isolation kit was used to isolate CD4+ T cells once the cultures had run for under twelve days. As cell numbers permitted, CD4+ T cells from unexposed donors were tested for reactivity to SARS-CoV-2 S and N and to four common cold coronavirus spike pools. Around 1.9 million PBMCs per well were cultured in IMDM with about 5% human AB serum and around 10 IU/ml IL-2. Half of the culture medium was replaced with fresh IL-2-containing medium on days 3 and 7. In general, triplicate replicate wells were used for every peptide culture condition. The leukapheresis product for the unexposed donors was obtained through commercial purchase. Ficoll-Paque PLUS gradient centrifugation was used to isolate PBMCs from either whole blood or leukapheresis product. The PBMCs went either fresh into the expansion assay or into cryopreservation at -140 degrees C. The QIAamp Micro DNA Kit was used to extract genomic DNA from the CD4+ T cells.

This TCR was sampled from a human donor in good health. The material sequenced was CD4+ T cells from PBMCs, cultured in vitro. The rearranged chain carries TRBV7-2 and TRBJ2-3; too little of a D gene remains to name it. The CDR3: CASSLLSGDTQYF. Read as DNA, the sequence is TGTGCCAGCAGCTTACTATCTGGCGATACGCAGTATTTT.